Shown below are 12 T cell receptor beta chains from a single sample sequenced in a study of early T cells in non-severe SARS-CoV-2 infection. A single record per CDR3 protein comes from TCRdb applying MiXCR to the 5' RACE reads. The sample holds 90,000 to 120,000 distinct CDR3 sequences, around 10% seen once. Sequenced sample: whole blood. These receptors were taken from an adult who was a healthcare worker with PCR-confirmed SARS-CoV-2 infection or an uninfected control (not recorded which).

The V gene is TRBV30, the J gene TRBJ2-7, with D unclear. The V and J ends lost 1 base and 7 bases respectively, with 11 bases between them. CDR3 length equals 12 residues. Per germline, CDR1 GTSNPN and CDR2 SVGIG (reference sequence). The chain's CDR3 is CAWSGGTGEQYF. The CDR3 DNA reads TGTGCCTGGAGTGGGGGTACCGGGGAGCAGTACTTC.

The chain couples TRBV27 to TRBJ1-2, with a weak D call TRBD1 (5 bases). V was trimmed by 2 bases and J by 2 bases, leaving 9 bases between them. This CDR3 comprises 14 residues. CDR1 MNHEY and CDR2 SMNVEV come from the germline V gene (reference sequence). CDR3 amino acids: CASSLRGANYGYTF. The CDR3 coding sequence is TGTGCCAGCAGTTTAAGAGGGGCGAACTATGGCTACACCTTC.

This clonotype came up many times. Written as DNA, the CDR3 is TGTGCCAGCAGCCGTCCGGGACAGGGTCCCTACGAGCAGTACTTC. As protein: CASSRPGQGPYEQYF. The rearrangement joins TRBV28 to TRBJ2-7; 9 nucleotides agree with TRBD1. The CDR3 totals 15 residues. The germline gives CDR1 MDHEN, CDR2 SYDVKM. Trimming cost V 6 bases and J 2 bases; bases outside gene matches: 8.

Concerning this clonotype itself: At one end, the junction sequence differs from germline, possibly due to a read error. The chain employs TRBV12-3 or TRBV12-4 and TRBJ2-7; D might be TRBD1 (7 bases). This CDR3 contains 14 residues. CDR3 nucleotides: TGTGCCAGCAGAGGCAGGGGGGACACCTACGAGCAGAACTTC. Translated, it gives CASRGRGDTYEQNF.

In this sample, this clonotype turned up many times. The chain uses TRBV7-6 and TRBJ2-1; 9 bases match TRBD2. Germline assignment: CDR1 SGHVS and CDR2 FNYEAQ. V lost 2 bases to trimming and J lost 2 bases; unmatched junction nucleotides: 4. CDR3 length: 16 residues. CDR3 sequence reads: CASSLRSSGTYNEQFF. The CDR3 nucleotides are TGTGCCAGCAGCTTAAGATCTAGCGGGACCTACAATGAGCAGTTCTTC. The whole variable domain, filled in from reference TRBV7-6 and TRBJ2-1, reads GAGVSQSPRYKVTKRGQDVALRCDPISGHVSLYWYRQALGQGPEFLTYFNYEAQQDKSGLPNDRFSAERPEGSISTLTIQRTEQRDSAMYRCASSLRSSGTYNEQFFGPGTRLTVL.

The chain recombines TRBV20-1 with TRBJ2-3, with 13 bases identical to TRBD2. Trimming took 5 bases from V and 6 from J; bases not matched to a gene: 11. The CDR3 has 16 residues. Germline V gene lookup returns CDR1 DFQATT and CDR2 SNEGSKA (reference sequence). CDR3 nucleotide sequence: TGCAGTGCTTGGCCGGGACTAGCGGGGCCTACGGATACGCAGTATTTT. Protein sequence: CSAWPGLAGPTDTQYF.

The chain links TRBV25-1 to TRBJ1-2; no definite D call. CDR1 MGHDK and CDR2 SYGVNS come from the germline V gene. This CDR3 is built from 15 residues. V lost 4 bases, J lost 5 bases, and 17 bases lay in between. The DNA of the CDR3 is TGTGCCAGCAGTGCTTCGGACCGAGACTTTTATGGCTACACCTTC. It is translated as CASSASDRDFYGYTF.

This clonotype was observed at least ten times. This chain uses TRBV20-1 with TRBJ1-3; perhaps TRBD1 as D (6 bases). The CDR3 is 16 amino acids. V was shortened by 3 bases and J by 0 bases, with 15 bases between the two germline ends. Germline V gene sequence: CDR1 DFQATT, CDR2 SNEGSKA (reference sequence). For the CDR3, the DNA is TGCAGTGCTAGCCCCGGGGGGGCAGCCTCTGGAAACACCATATATTTT. This sequence encodes CSASPGGAASGNTIYF.

This clonotype was counted many times. V usage is TRBV6-5 and J usage is TRBJ2-7; D not certain. Germline V gene lookup returns CDR1 MNHEY and CDR2 SVGAGI. The V end lost 7 bases, the J end lost 2 bases, and 12 bases lay between the germline ends. CDR3 size: 13 residues. The CDR3 sequence is CASTSGDTYEQYF. In nucleotides, the CDR3 is TGTGCCAGCACTTCGGGTGATACCTACGAGCAGTACTTC.

The chain carries TRBV27 and TRBJ1-1; D not resolved. V was cut by 5 bases and J by 3 bases, with 13 bases left in between. Germline V gene lookup returns CDR1 MNHEY and CDR2 SMNVEV (reference sequence). There are 14 residues in the CDR3. CDR3 DNA: TGTGCCAGCAGTCCCCGTGGACGGGACACTGAAGCTTTCTTT. Translating it yields CASSPRGRDTEAFF.

This clonotype was picked up a small number of times. The chain joins TRBV4-1 to TRBJ2-2; 8 bases map to TRBD1. Trimming at V came to 1 base and at J to 5 bases, leaving 6 bases not matched to a gene. CDR1 is MGHRA and CDR2 is YSYEKL in the germline V gene. The CDR3 length is 16 residues. The CDR3 DNA follows: TGCGCCAGCAGCCAAGGGGACAGGAAGAGTACCGGGGAGCTGTTTTTT. Its protein is CASSQGDRKSTGELFF.

In its sample, this clonotype was seen many times. J is TRBJ2-1 and V is TRBV9; the match to TRBD2 covers 14 bases. Germline CDR1 and CDR2: SGDLS and YYNGEE. The CDR3 is 15 amino acids. The junction had 3 bases not matched to a gene; V was cut back by 1 base and J by 9 bases. CDR3 nucleotides: TGTGCCAGCAGCGTACAGGGACTAGCGGGGGTTGAGCAGTTCTTC. Translating gives CASSVQGLAGVEQFF.